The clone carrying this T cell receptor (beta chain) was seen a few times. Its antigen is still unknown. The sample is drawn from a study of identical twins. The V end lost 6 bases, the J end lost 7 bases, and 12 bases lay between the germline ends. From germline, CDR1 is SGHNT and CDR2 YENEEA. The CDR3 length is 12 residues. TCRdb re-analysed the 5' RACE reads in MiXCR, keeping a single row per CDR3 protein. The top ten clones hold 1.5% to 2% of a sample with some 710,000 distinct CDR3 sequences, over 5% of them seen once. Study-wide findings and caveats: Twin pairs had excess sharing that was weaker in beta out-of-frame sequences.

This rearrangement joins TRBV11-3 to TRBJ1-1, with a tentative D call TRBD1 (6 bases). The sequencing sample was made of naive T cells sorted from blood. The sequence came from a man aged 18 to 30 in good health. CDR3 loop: CASSTGQNEAFF. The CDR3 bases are TGTGCCAGCAGTACCGGACAGAATGAAGCTTTCTTT.